Sequencing of this TCR beta chain was carried out in a study of long-term antiretroviral therapy in people with HIV. Regarding the study as a whole: It was observed that HIV repertoires exhibited narrower CDR3 length ranges than controls. Post-ART, diversity grew, though it stayed under transplant donor control levels. Blood dates from about 2003 to 2017, possibly under older ART regimens.

This clone was counted a single time. Its antigen remains unidentified. It was version v3.0 of the immunoSEQ assay that was run at survey level. TCRdb's table, derived via immunoSEQ multiplex PCR, lists solely in-frame clones and lacks some. Of approximately 17,000 clones detected, over 75% appear once; the ten largest clones hold roughly 14%. CDR1 and CDR2 (germline): SGHVS, FQNEAQ. This CDR3 contains 15 residues. Trimming cost V 3 bases and J 4 bases, with 13 bases left between them. Each specimen consisted of about 0.95-11 million cryopreserved PBMC prior to extraction of DNA. The material was unsorted PBMCs, obtained around 1.3 years before starting antiretroviral therapy. The clonotype originates from a man aged 30-40 years with HIV. V is TRBV7-8 and J is TRBJ2-1; perhaps TRBD1 as D (6 bases). CDR3 residues: CASSFDLQGYNEQFF. In DNA, the CDR3 is TGTGCCAGCAGCTTTGATCTCCAGGGGTACAATGAGCAGTTCTTC.